This T cell receptor beta chain is drawn from a study of T cell repertoires in cytomegalovirus infection (dated by TCRdb to between 2019 and 2020). For context, the study as a whole: Recently identified HLA-C-restricted CMV epitopes, whose presentation resists viral immunomodulation, were targeted by peptide stimulations together with well-studied HLA-B-restricted epitopes. Donor HLA type was relevant to the analysis, because carriage of CMV infection together with the matching HLA type was indicated by public TCR beta signatures. Broad study findings and their caveats: The ex vivo response was dominated by HLA-C-restricted CMV-specific TCR beta clonotypes, which also provided the single most frequent clonotype in two of eight donors. In both this cohort and an independent roughly 330-donor cohort, the cumulative frequency of public TCR beta family members distinguished carriers of CMV infection plus the relevant HLA type.

This clonotype was seen more than once but under ten times. The target of this receptor is not known. Qualities for individual bases were not recorded, and no much larger clone is one base off. Sequencing was performed on an Illumina HiSeq 1500. TCRdb applied fastp at Q25 and MiXCR to the public reads, then kept only in-frame beta chains. Every distinct CDR3 protein forms one entry, paired with its most common genes and DNA. The sample table shows approximately 470,000 distinct CDR3 sequences, and under 45% are seen once. Together, the top ten hold approximately 40% of the sample. The meaning of the sample's treatment or condition label: in vitro stimulation with specific CMV peptide epitopes to enrich CMV-specific T cells. The CDR3 holds 16 amino acids from the cysteine to the phenylalanine. CDR3 DNA only is kept here, 48 bases in frame from base 1. V loses 4 bases at its end and J loses 4 bases; junction bases beyond the gene matches: 8.

The sequencing used cultured PBMCs, collected from culture after CMV antigen stimulation. The rearranged segments are TRBV12-3 or TRBV12-4 and TRBJ2-1, with 9 bases in between that match TRBD2. This clonotype was sampled from a human donor in good health (CMV status not recorded). Some clones in this sample may be carry-over from other donors' samples. In nucleotides, the sequence is TGTGCCAGCAGTTCCCTTGTAGCGGGAGTGTACAATGAGCAGTTCTTC. Its protein product is CASSSLVAGVYNEQFF.